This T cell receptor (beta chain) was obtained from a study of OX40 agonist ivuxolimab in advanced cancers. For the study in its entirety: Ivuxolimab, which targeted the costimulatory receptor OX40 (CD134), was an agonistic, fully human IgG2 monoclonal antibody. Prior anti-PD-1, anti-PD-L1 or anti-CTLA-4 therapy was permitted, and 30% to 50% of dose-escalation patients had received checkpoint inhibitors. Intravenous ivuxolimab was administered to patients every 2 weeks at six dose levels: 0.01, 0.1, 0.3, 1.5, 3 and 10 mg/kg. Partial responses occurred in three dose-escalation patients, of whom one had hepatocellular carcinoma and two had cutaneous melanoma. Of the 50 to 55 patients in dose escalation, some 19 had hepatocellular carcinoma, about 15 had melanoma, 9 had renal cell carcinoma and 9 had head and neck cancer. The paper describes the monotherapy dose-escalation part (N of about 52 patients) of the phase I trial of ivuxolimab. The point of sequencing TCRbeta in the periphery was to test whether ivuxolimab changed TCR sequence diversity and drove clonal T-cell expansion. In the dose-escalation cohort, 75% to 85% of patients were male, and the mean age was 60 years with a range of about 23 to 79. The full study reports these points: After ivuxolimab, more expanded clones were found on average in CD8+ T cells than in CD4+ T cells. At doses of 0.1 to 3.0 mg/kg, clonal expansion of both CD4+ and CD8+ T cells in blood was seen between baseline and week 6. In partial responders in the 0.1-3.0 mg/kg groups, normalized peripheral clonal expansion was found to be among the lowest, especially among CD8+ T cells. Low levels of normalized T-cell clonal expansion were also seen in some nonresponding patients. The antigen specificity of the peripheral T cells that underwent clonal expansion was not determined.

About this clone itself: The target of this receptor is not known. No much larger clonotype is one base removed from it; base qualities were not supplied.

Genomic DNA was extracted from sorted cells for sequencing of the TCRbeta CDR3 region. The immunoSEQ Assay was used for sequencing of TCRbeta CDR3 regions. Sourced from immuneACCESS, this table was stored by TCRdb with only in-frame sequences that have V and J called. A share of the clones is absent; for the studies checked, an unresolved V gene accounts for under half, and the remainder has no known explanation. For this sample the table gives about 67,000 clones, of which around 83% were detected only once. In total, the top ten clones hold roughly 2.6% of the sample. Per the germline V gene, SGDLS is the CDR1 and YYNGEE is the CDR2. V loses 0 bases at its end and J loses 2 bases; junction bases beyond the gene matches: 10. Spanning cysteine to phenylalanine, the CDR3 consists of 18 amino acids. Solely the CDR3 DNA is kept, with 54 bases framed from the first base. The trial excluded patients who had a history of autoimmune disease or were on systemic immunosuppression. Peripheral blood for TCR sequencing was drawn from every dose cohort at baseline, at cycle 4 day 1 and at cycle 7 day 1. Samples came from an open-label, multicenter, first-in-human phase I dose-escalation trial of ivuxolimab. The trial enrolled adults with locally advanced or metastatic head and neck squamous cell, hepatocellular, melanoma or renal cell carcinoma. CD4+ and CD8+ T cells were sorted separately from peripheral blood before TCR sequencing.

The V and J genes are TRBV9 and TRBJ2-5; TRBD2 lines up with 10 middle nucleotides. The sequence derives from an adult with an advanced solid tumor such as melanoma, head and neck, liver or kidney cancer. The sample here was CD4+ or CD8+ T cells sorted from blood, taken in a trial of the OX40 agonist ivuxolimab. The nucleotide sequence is TGTGCCAGCAGCGTAGCTGGGATAGCGGGGGGTCGGCAAGAGACCCAGTACTTC. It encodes CASSVAGIAGGRQETQYF.